This is a list of T cell receptor beta chains from one sample in a study of T cell repertoires in cytomegalovirus infection. TCRdb independently ran MiXCR on the reads; one entry per CDR3 protein. This sample has 230,000 or so distinct CDR3 sequences, with more than 15% found just once. The sequencing sample was made of CD8+ T cells from PBMCs. The receptors stem from a human donor in good health (CMV status not recorded). Some clones in this sample may be carry-over from other donors' samples. The CDR3 runs from the conserved cysteine through the conserved F or W. The order of the fields is CDR3 DNA, CDR3 protein, J gene, D gene, CDR3 length, clone size, V gene. D genes are given only for firm matches. Expanded clones are given a class, and other clones once, few, many or no size at all.

DNA: TGTGCCACCACCTTTGTCGGGGATTCACCCCTCCACTTT
CDR3: CATTFVGDSPLHF
J: TRBJ1-6
D: .
length: 13
size: .
V: TRBV15

DNA: TGTGCCAGCAGCCAGCCCACAGGGGGCGCGGATGAAGGGGAAGCTTTCTTT
CDR3: CASSQPTGGADEGEAFF
J: TRBJ1-1
D: TRBD1
length: 17
size: many
V: TRBV7-9

DNA: TGTGCCAGCAGCCCCCGGTTTATAAGAGAGACCCAGTACTTC
CDR3: CASSPRFIRETQYF
J: TRBJ2-5
D: .
length: 14
size: many
V: TRBV7-9

DNA: TGTGCCAGTAGTATCGTAGCCGGTTCCTACGAGCAGTACTTC
CDR3: CASSIVAGSYEQYF
J: TRBJ2-7
D: .
length: 14
size: .
V: TRBV19

DNA: TGCAGCGTGGACCGGACTAGCGGCACAGATACGCAGTATTTT
CDR3: CSVDRTSGTDTQYF
J: TRBJ2-3
D: TRBD2
length: 14
size: few
V: TRBV29-1

DNA: TGTGCCAGCAGTCTACTCCGGGACAGGATTTCCTACGAGCAGTACTTC
CDR3: CASSLLRDRISYEQYF
J: TRBJ2-7
D: TRBD1
length: 16
size: many
V: TRBV6-2/TRBV6-3

DNA: TGTGCCAGTAGTCCGCAGGGAGGCAATCAGCCCCAGCATTTT
CDR3: CASSPQGGNQPQHF
J: TRBJ1-5
D: .
length: 14
size: few
V: TRBV19

DNA: TGTGCCAGCAGCCTGATGCCCAGACCCCTCCACTTT
CDR3: CASSLMPRPLHF
J: TRBJ1-6
D: .
length: 12
size: .
V: TRBV7-9

DNA: TGTGCCAGCAGCTTACTAGCGGGGGAGGACATTCAGTACTTC
CDR3: CASSLLAGEDIQYF
J: TRBJ2-4
D: TRBD2
length: 14
size: .
V: TRBV5-4

DNA: TGTGCCAGCAGCGACCCCCAGACGGGCCCCGATGGCTACACCTTC
CDR3: CASSDPQTGPDGYTF
J: TRBJ1-2
D: .
length: 15
size: once
V: TRBV6-6